This is a list of T cell receptor beta chains from one sample in a study of blood T cell repertoires in COVID-19. Generated by immunoSEQ multiplex PCR, the TCRdb table keeps only in-frame clones and is missing some. The sample consists of some 100,000 clones, 75% to 90% of them appearing once. Specimen: peripheral blood. These receptor sequences come from a human donor in a cohort sampled during active COVID-19. CDR3s include the opening cysteine and the closing phenylalanine or tryptophan. D genes are given only for firm matches. Size tells how often a clone was seen (once, few, many) or the class of an expanded clone, and some rows leave it out.

-	TRBJ2-3	TRBV7-9	-	CASTGQGSTDTQYF	TGTGCCAGCACCGGTCAGGGTAGCACAGATACGCAGTATTTT
-	TRBJ2-1	TRBV24-1	-	CATSDITGADNEQFF	TGTGCCACCAGTGATATAACGGGAGCTGACAATGAGCAGTTCTTC
-	TRBJ1-1	TRBV7-9	TRBD1	CASSFPDRGKETEAFF	TGTGCCAGCAGCTTTCCTGACAGGGGGAAGGAAACTGAAGCTTTCTTT
-	TRBJ2-7	TRBV11-3	TRBD2	CASSFPVSGSRGYEQYF	TGTGCCAGCAGTTTCCCCGTTAGCGGGAGCAGGGGCTACGAGCAGTACTTC
-	TRBJ2-5	TRBV4-2	-	CASSQEGSGQGETQYF	TGTGCCAGCAGCCAAGAAGGGTCAGGGCAGGGGGAGACCCAGTACTTC
-	TRBJ2-5	TRBV28	TRBD2	CASSLVSAGGTQYF	TGTGCCAGCAGTTTAGTGTCGGCGGGAGGGACCCAGTACTTC
-	TRBJ1-1	TRBV11-3	TRBD1	CASRQGAGEAFF	TGTGCCAGCAGGCAGGGGGCAGGTGAAGCTTTCTTT
-	TRBJ2-5	TRBV5-1	-	CASRVTFSGTQYF	TGCGCCAGCAGGGTGACATTCTCTGGGACCCAGTACTTC
-	TRBJ2-7	TRBV6-1	TRBD2	CASSEISGSSYEQYF	TGTGCCAGCAGTGAAATAAGCGGGAGCTCCTACGAGCAGTACTTC
-	TRBJ2-7	TRBV18	-	CASSPAYEQYF	TGTGCCAGCTCACCCGCCTACGAGCAGTACTTC
few	TRBJ2-4	TRBV11-3	-	CASSPSKNIQYF	TGTGCCAGCAGCCCGAGTAAAAACATTCAGTACTTC
-	TRBJ2-2	TRBV7-9	TRBD1	CARPRQGEDTGELFF	TGTGCCAGACCTAGACAGGGAGAGGACACCGGGGAGCTGTTTTTT
-	TRBJ2-7	TRBV28	TRBD1	CASSRDRGSSYEQYF	TGTGCCAGCAGTCGGGACAGGGGGAGCTCCTACGAGCAGTACTTC
-	TRBJ1-1	TRBV28	TRBD1	CASSLGQVNTEAFF	TGTGCCAGCAGTCTAGGACAGGTGAACACTGAAGCTTTCTTT
-	TRBJ2-5	TRBV20-1	-	CSVLGGETQYF	TGCAGTGTTCTGGGGGGAGAGACCCAGTACTTC
-	TRBJ1-1	TRBV2	-	CASSEAQRAGDAVPEAFF	TGTGCCAGCAGTGAAGCGCAGCGGGCAGGAGATGCTGTTCCTGAAGCTTTCTTT